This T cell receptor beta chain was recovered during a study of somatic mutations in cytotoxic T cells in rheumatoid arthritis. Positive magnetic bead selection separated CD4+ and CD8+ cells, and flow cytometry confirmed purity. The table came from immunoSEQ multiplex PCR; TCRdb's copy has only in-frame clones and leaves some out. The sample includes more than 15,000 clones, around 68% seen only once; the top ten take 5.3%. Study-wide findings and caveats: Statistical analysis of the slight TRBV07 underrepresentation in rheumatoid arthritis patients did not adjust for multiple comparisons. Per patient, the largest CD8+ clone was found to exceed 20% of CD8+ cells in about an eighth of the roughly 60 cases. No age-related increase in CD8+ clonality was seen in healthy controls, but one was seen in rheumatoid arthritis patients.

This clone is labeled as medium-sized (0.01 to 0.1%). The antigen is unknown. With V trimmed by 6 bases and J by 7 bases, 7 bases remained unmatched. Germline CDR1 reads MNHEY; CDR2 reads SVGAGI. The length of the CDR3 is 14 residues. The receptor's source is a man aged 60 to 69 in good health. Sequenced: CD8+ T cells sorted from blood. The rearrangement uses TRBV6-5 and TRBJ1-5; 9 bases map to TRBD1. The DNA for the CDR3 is TGTGCCAGCAGCAACGGACAGGGGAACCAGCCCCAGCATTTT. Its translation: CASSNGQGNQPQHF.